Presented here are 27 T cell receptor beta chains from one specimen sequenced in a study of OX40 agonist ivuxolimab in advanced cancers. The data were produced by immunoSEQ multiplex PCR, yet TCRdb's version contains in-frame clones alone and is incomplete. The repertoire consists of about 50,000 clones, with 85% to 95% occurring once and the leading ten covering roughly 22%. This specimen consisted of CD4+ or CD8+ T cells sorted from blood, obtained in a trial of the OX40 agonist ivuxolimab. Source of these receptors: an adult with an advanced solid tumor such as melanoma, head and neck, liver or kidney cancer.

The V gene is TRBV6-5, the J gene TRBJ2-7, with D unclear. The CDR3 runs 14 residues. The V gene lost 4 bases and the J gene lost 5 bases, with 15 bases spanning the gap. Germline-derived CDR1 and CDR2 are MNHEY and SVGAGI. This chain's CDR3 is CASSLVNPYDEQYF. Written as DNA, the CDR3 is TGTGCCAGCAGTTTAGTTAATCCATACGACGAGCAGTACTTC.

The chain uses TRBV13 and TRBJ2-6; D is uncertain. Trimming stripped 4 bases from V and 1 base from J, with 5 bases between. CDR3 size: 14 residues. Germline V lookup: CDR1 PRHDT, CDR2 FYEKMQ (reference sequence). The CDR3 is CASSWLSGANVLTF. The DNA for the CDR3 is TGTGCCAGCAGCTGGTTATCTGGGGCCAACGTCCTGACTTTC.

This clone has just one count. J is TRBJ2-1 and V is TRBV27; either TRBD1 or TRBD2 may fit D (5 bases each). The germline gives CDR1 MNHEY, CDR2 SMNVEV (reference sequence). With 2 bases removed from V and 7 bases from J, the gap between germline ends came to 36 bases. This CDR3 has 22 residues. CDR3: CASSLDLDSKGPVRPNLNEQFF. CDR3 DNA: TGTGCCAGCAGTTTAGACTTAGACAGTAAGGGACCAGTTCGCCCGAATTTGAATGAGCAGTTCTTC.

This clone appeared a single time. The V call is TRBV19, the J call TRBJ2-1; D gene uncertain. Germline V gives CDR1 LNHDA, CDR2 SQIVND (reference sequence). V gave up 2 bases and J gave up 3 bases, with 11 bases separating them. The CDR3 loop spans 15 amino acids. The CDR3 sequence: CASSIQPAFYNEQFF. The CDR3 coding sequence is TGTGCCAGTAGTATACAACCGGCCTTCTACAATGAGCAGTTCTTC.

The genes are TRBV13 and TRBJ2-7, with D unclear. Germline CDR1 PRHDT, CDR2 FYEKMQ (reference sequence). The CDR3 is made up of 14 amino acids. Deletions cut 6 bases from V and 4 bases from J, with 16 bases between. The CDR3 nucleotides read TGTGCCAGCAGTATCTCCCGGGCCAGATACGAGCAGTACTTC. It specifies CASSISRARYEQYF.

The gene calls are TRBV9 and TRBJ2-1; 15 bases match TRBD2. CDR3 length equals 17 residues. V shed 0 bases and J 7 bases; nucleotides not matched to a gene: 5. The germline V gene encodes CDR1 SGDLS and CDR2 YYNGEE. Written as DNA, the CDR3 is TGTGCCAGCAGCGTAGGGACTAGCGGGAGGGCCATAAATGAGCAGTTCTTC. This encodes CASSVGTSGRAINEQFF.

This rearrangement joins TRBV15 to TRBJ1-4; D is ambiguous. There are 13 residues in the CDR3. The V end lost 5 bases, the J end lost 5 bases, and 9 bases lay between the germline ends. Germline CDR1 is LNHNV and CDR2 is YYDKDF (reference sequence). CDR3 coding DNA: TGTGCCACCAGCTCAGAGGCCAATGAAAAACTGTTTTTT. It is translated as CATSSEANEKLFF. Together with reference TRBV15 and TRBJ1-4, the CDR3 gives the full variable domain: DAMVIQNPRYQVTQFGKPVTLSCSQTLNHNVMYWYQQKSSQAPKLLFHYYDKDFNNEADTPDNFQSRRPNTSFCFLDIRSPGLGDTAMYLCATSSEANEKLFFGSGTQLSVL.

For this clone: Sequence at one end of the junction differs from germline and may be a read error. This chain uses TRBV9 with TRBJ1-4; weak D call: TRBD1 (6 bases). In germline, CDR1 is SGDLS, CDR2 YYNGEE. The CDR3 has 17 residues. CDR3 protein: CARSAGQRGGTNEKLFF. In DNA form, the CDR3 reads TGTGCCCGCAGCGCCGGACAGAGGGGGGGGACTAATGAAAAACTGTTTTTT.

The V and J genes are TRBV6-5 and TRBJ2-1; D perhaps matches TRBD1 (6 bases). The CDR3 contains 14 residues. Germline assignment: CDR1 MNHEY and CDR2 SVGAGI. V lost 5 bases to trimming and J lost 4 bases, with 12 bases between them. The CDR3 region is CASSPLDRYNEQFF. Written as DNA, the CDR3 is TGTGCCAGCAGTCCCCTGGACAGATACAATGAGCAGTTCTTC.

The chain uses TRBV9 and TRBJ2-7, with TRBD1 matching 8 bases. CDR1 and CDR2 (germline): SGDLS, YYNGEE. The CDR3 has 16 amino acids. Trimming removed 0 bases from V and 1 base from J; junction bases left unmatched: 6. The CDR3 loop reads CASSVDDRGGSYEQYF. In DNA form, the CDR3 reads TGTGCCAGCAGCGTAGATGACAGGGGAGGTTCCTACGAGCAGTACTTC.

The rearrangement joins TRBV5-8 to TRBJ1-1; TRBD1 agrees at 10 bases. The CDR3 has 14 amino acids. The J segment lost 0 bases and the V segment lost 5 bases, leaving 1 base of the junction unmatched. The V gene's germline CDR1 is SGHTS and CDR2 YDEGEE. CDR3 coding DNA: TGTGCCAGCAGGGACAGGGGGATGAACACTGAAGCTTTCTTT. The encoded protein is CASRDRGMNTEAFF.

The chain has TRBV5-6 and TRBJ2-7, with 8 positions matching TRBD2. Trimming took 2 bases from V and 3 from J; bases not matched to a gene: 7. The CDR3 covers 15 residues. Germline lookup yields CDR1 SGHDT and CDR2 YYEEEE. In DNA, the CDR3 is TGTGCCAGCAGCTTTAGTCTAGCGGGTTTCTACGAGCAGTACTTC. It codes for CASSFSLAGFYEQYF.

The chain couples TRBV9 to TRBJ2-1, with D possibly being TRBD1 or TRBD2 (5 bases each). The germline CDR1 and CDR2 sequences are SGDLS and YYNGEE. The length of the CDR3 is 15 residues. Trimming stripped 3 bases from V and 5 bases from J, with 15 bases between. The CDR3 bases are TGTGCCAGCAGCGGACAGCGGAATCCTCACAATGAGCAGTTCTTC. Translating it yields CASSGQRNPHNEQFF.

CDR3 sequence reads: CASSDRDRAYEQYF. Here the CDR3 DNA reads TGTGCCAGCAGTGACCGGGACAGGGCTTACGAGCAGTACTTC. The chain joins TRBV6-6 to TRBJ2-7; 9 bases fit TRBD1. V shed 5 bases, J shed 4 bases, and the junction held 6 bases outside the gene matches. Germline V CDR1 and CDR2: MNHNY, SVGAGI (reference sequence). The CDR3 totals 14 residues.

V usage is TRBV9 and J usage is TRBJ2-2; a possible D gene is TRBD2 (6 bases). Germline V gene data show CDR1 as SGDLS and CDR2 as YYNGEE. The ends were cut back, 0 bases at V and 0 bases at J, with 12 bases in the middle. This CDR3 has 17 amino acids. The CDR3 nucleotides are TGTGCCAGCAGCGTAGGAAGGAGGGACCCGAACACCGGGGAGCTGTTTTTT. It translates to CASSVGRRDPNTGELFF.

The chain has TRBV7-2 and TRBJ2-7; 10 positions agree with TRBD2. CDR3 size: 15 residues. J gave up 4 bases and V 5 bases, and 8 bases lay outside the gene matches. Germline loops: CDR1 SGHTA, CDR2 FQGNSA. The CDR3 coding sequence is TGTGCCAGCAGCCCACTGGCTAGCGGGAGTTACGAGCAGTACTTC. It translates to CASSPLASGSYEQYF.

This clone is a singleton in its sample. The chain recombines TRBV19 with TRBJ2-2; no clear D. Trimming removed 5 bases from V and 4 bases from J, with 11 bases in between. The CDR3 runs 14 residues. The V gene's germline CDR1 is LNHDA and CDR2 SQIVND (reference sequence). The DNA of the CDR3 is TGTGCCAGTAGTCTCACCCTACCCACCGGGGAGCTGTTTTTT. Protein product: CASSLTLPTGELFF. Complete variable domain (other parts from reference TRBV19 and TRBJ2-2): DGGITQSPKYLFRKEGQNVTLSCEQNLNHDAMYWYRQDPGQGLRLIYYSQIVNDFQKGDIAEGYSVSREKKESFPLTVTSAQKNPTAFYLCASSLTLPTGELFFGEGSRLTVL.

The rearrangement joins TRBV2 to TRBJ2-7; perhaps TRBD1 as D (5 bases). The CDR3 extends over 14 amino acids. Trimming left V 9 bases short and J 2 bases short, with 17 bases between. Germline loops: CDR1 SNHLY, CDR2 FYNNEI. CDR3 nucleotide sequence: TGTGCCAGTTACCCCTGGGGCAGTGCCTACGAGCAGTACTTC. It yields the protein CASYPWGSAYEQYF.

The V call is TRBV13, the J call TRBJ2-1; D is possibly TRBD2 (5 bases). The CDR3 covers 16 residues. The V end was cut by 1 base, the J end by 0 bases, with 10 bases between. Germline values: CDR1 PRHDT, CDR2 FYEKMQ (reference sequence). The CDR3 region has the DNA TGTGCCAGCAGCTTAGTCCTAGCAGGCTCCTACAATGAGCAGTTCTTC. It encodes CASSLVLAGSYNEQFF.

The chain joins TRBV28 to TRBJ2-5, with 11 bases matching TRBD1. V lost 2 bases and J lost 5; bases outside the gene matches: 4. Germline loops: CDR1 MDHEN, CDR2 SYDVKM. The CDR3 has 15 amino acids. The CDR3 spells CASSLRDRGWETQYF. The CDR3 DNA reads TGTGCCAGCAGTTTAAGGGACAGGGGGTGGGAGACCCAGTACTTC.

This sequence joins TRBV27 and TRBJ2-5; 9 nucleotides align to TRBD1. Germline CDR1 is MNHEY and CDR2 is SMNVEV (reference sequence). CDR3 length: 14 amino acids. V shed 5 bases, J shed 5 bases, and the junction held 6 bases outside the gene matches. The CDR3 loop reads CASSMTGGKETQYF. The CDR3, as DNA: TGTGCCAGCAGTATGACAGGGGGTAAGGAGACCCAGTACTTC.

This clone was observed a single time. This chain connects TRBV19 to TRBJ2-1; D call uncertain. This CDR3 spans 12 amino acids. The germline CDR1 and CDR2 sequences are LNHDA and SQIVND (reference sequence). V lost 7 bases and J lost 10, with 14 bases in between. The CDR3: CASTASGPEQFF. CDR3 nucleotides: TGTGCCAGTACCGCCTCAGGACCGGAGCAGTTCTTC.

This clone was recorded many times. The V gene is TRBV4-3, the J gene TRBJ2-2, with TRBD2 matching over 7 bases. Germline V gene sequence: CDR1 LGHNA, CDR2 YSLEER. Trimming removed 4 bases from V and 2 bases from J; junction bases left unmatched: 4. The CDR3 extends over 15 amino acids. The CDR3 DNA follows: TGCGCCAGCAGCCTCGGGACTACAAACACCGGGGAGCTGTTTTTT. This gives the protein CASSLGTTNTGELFF.

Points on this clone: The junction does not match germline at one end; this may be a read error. The DNA for the CDR3 is TGTGCCACCTTTCAGGGGGCGCGGCCCTTC. Protein: CATFQGARPF. This rearrangement joins TRBV6-1 to TRBJ1-2; 8 nucleotides match TRBD1. This CDR3 has 10 amino acids. Germline CDR1 is MNHNS and CDR2 is SASEGT.

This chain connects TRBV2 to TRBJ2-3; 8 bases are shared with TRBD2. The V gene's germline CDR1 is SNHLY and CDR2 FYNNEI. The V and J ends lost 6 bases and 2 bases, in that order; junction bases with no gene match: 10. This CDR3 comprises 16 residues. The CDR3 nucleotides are TGTGCCAGCAGGACCCTTACTAGCGGCACCACAGATACGCAGTATTTT. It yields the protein CASRTLTSGTTDTQYF. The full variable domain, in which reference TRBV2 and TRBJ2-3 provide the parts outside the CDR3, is EPEVTQTPSHQVTQMGQEVILRCVPISNHLYFYWYRQILGQKVEFLVSFYNNEISEKSEIFDDQFSVERPDGSNFTLKIRSTKLEDSAMYFCASRTLTSGTTDTQYFGPGTRLTVL.

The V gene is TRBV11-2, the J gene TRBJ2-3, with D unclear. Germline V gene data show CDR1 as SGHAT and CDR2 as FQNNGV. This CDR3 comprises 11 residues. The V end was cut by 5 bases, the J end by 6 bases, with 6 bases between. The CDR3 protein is CASSARDTQYF. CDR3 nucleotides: TGTGCCAGCAGCGCCAGGGATACGCAGTATTTT.

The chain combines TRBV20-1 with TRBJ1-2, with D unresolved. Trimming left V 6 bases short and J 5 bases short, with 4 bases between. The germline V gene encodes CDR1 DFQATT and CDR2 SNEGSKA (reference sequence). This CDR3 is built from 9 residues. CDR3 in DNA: TGCAGTGCGCATTATGGCTACACCTTC. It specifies CSAHYGYTF.